This passage covers 29 T cell receptor beta chains from one sample sequenced in a study of response to subunit inactivated influenza vaccine. Each CDR3 protein gets one entry after TCRdb re-called the RT-PCR reads with MiXCR. The sample carries hundreds of thousands of distinct CDR3 sequences, approximately 15% recorded once. Sequenced here: PBMCs from blood, sampled around 15 days before vaccination. Receptor source: a man aged 45-60 years who received an inactivated influenza vaccine.

This clonotype was detected ten times or more. The rearrangement joins TRBV9 to TRBJ2-3; D remains unclear. The CDR3 totals 15 residues. Trimming took off 2 bases at V and 6 bases at J, with 16 bases between the two ends. In germline, CDR1 is SGDLS, CDR2 YYNGEE. The CDR3 DNA reads as TGTGCCAGCAGCGTGGGGATCGTTAGGGATGATACGCAGTATTTT. It codes for CASSVGIVRDDTQYF.

The chain combines TRBV5-1 with TRBJ2-3; D not certain. V lost 0 bases and J 3 bases, leaving 11 bases between the germline ends. Germline CDR1 is SGHRS and CDR2 is YFSETQ. The CDR3 length is 15 residues. CDR3 bases: TGCGCCAGCAGCTTGGCTCTCGGAAATACAGATACGCAGTATTTT. This translates into CASSLALGNTDTQYF.

V gene TRBV7-2 combines with J gene TRBJ2-1, with TRBD2 as a possible D gene (6 bases). This CDR3 region has 12 residues. Germline V lookup: CDR1 SGHTA, CDR2 FQGNSA. The V end lost 4 bases, the J end lost 12 bases, and 13 bases lay between the germline ends. The CDR3 region has the DNA TGTGCCAGCAGCTCAACTAGCCACCTGCAGTTCTTC. As protein: CASSSTSHLQFF.

This clonotype has more than one count but fewer than ten. J is TRBJ2-5 and V is TRBV7-6, with TRBD1 identical over 9 bases. This CDR3 spans 17 amino acids. V gave up 2 bases and J gave up 3 bases; unmatched junction bases: 10. CDR1 is SGHVS and CDR2 is FNYEAQ in the germline V gene. In DNA form, the CDR3 reads TGTGCCAGCAGCTTAACACACAGGGGGCCGGAGGAAGAGACCCAGTACTTC. It encodes CASSLTHRGPEEETQYF.

V and J are TRBV5-1 and TRBJ2-6; no reliable D call. The CDR3 is 15 amino acids. The germline V gene encodes CDR1 SGHRS and CDR2 YFSETQ. Trimming stripped 6 bases from V and 1 base from J, with 11 bases between. The CDR3 DNA reads as TGCGCCAGCACCCCCGATGGGTCTGGGGCCAACGTCCTGACTTTC. This encodes CASTPDGSGANVLTF.

The V call is TRBV7-2, the J call TRBJ2-1; 8 positions agree with TRBD2. Looked up from germline, CDR1 is SGHTA and CDR2 is FQGNSA. This CDR3 spans 16 amino acids. Trimming cost V 0 bases and J 7 bases; bases outside gene matches: 8. CDR3: CASSLAPGGGLNEQFF. The CDR3 DNA is TGTGCCAGCAGCTTAGCCCCCGGCGGGGGGTTGAATGAGCAGTTCTTC.

This clonotype has at least ten counts. The CDR3 protein is CASSLWTRYGYTF. In nucleotides, the CDR3 is TGTGCCAGCAGTTTATGGACACGGTATGGCTACACCTTC. V gene TRBV12-3 or TRBV12-4 combines with J gene TRBJ1-2, with D maybe TRBD1 (5 bases). The V gene lost 2 bases and the J gene lost 5 bases, with 9 bases spanning the gap. This CDR3 has 13 amino acids.

This sequence joins TRBV7-6 and TRBJ2-2; tentatively, D is TRBD2 (5 bases). CDR1 and CDR2 (germline): SGHVS, FNYEAQ. CDR3 length: 15 residues. V was cut by 5 bases and J by 2 bases, with 12 bases left in between. This CDR3 is CASSPHPSNTGELFF. The CDR3 DNA sequence: TGTGCCAGCAGCCCGCACCCTAGCAACACCGGGGAGCTGTTTTTT.

This clonotype has just a few counts. The V gene is TRBV28, the J gene TRBJ1-2; a possible D gene is TRBD1 (6 bases). From germline, CDR1 is MDHEN and CDR2 SYDVKM. CDR3 length: 13 amino acids. Trimming pared 7 bases from V and 6 bases from J, leaving 15 bases between. The CDR3 spells CASNRQGRHGYTF. The CDR3 nucleotides are TGTGCCAGCAATCGGCAGGGGCGCCATGGCTACACCTTC.

This clonotype was counted ten times or more. The rearrangement uses TRBV4-2 and TRBJ2-3; 8 nucleotides line up with TRBD2. There are 15 residues in the CDR3. Losses at the gene ends were 1 base for V and 6 bases for J; bases not matched to a gene: 6. Germline lookup yields CDR1 LGHNA and CDR2 YNFKEQ. The CDR3 loop is CASSQVGGGQDTQYF. The CDR3 DNA follows: TGTGCCAGCAGCCAAGTCGGGGGGGGCCAGGATACGCAGTATTTT.

This chain's CDR3 is CASSADPSGRNRHEQFF. The CDR3 bases are TGTGCCAGTAGTGCTGATCCTAGCGGGAGAAACCGGCATGAGCAGTTCTTC. V is TRBV19 and J is TRBJ2-1, with 10 positions matching TRBD2. Germline V CDR1 and CDR2: LNHDA, SQIVND (reference sequence). CDR3 length: 17 residues. The V and J ends lost 5 bases and 8 bases, in that order; junction bases with no gene match: 15.

The gene calls are TRBV12-3 or TRBV12-4 and TRBJ2-2, with 10 positions matching TRBD2. CDR3 length equals 15 residues. V dropped 11 bases and J dropped 7; count of bases not matched to a gene: 13. The CDR3 protein is CAASASGSGHGELFF. The CDR3 DNA follows: TGTGCCGCCTCCGCTAGCGGGAGCGGTCACGGGGAGCTGTTTTTT.

This clonotype was seen once. The genes are TRBV10-3 and TRBJ1-1; D is ambiguous. Per germline, CDR1 ENHRY and CDR2 SYGVKD. The V gene lost 6 bases and the J gene lost 3 bases, with 11 bases spanning the gap. This CDR3 is built from 13 residues. CDR3 residues: CAIRDPMDTEAFF. CDR3 DNA: TGTGCCATCAGGGACCCAATGGACACTGAAGCTTTCTTT.

The chain employs TRBV12-3 or TRBV12-4 and TRBJ2-5, with TRBD2 matching over 10 bases. The CDR3 is 15 residues long. Trimming took 3 bases from V and 5 from J; bases not matched to a gene: 6. The CDR3 nucleotides are TGTGCCAGCAGTTTTTCGGGACTAGCGCGTGAGACCCAGTACTTC. This translates into CASSFSGLARETQYF.

This clonotype was observed many times. V is TRBV12-3 or TRBV12-4 and J is TRBJ2-3, with 9 nucleotides matching TRBD1. V trimming: 8 bases; J trimming: 6 bases; junction bases outside the gene matches: 12. The CDR3 contains 15 residues. CDR3 in amino acids: CASGPGQGLGDTQYF. As DNA, the CDR3 is TGTGCCAGCGGCCCGGGACAGGGATTAGGTGATACGCAGTATTTT.

This clonotype was seen a few times. This chain links TRBV28 with TRBJ2-1; D gene unclear. The CDR3 spans 14 residues. Trimming removed 7 bases at V and 8 bases at J, with 18 bases between. Germline V lookup: CDR1 MDHEN, CDR2 SYDVKM. CDR3 nucleotide sequence: TGTGCCAGCATGGCCGGAGTAGTTCTAGATGAGCAGTTCTTC. It yields the protein CASMAGVVLDEQFF.

This clonotype was recorded a few times. This rearrangement joins TRBV20-1 to TRBJ2-3; 8 bases map to TRBD2. The V and J ends lost 3 bases and 9 bases, in that order; junction bases with no gene match: 5. This CDR3 has 12 amino acids. In germline, CDR1 is DFQATT, CDR2 SNEGSKA (reference sequence). This CDR3 is CSASPGLDTQYF. CDR3 bases: TGCAGTGCTAGCCCGGGACTAGACACGCAGTATTTT.

This clonotype was counted many times. The chain is built from TRBV4-1 and TRBJ2-1; D is possibly TRBD1 (5 bases). CDR1 is MGHRA, CDR2 YSYEKL, per germline. This CDR3 spans 16 amino acids. Trimming removed 4 bases at V and 0 bases at J, with 13 bases between. The CDR3 reads CASSPFGDSSYNEQFF. The CDR3 DNA is TGCGCCAGCAGCCCCTTCGGAGACAGCTCCTACAATGAGCAGTTCTTC.

This clonotype was detected many times. The rearrangement joins TRBV5-1 to TRBJ1-3; TRBD1 matches 7 bases. Trimming cost V 2 bases and J 3 bases; bases outside gene matches: 8. Per the germline V gene, CDR1 is SGHRS and CDR2 is YFSETQ. The CDR3 covers 16 residues. The CDR3 loop reads CASSFRQGVGGNTIYF. The CDR3 DNA is TGCGCCAGCAGCTTCCGGCAGGGGGTCGGTGGAAACACCATATATTTT. The full variable domain, with the rest looked up from reference TRBV5-1 and TRBJ1-3, is KAGVTQTPRYLIKTRGQQVTLSCSPISGHRSVSWYQQTPGQGLQFLFEYFSETQRNKGNFPGRFSGRQFSNSRSEMNVSTLELGDSALYLCASSFRQGVGGNTIYFGEGSWLTVV.

The chain joins TRBV24-1 to TRBJ2-5; TRBD1 or TRBD2 may be the D gene (5 bases each). Trimming left V 1 base short and J 5 bases short, with 25 bases between. This CDR3 has 19 amino acids. CDR1 and CDR2 (germline): KGHDR, SFDVKD. CDR3 in amino acids: CATSDFSLGDIGSGETQYF. As DNA, the CDR3 is TGTGCCACCAGTGATTTTAGTTTGGGGGATATAGGGTCGGGGGAGACCCAGTACTTC.

V is TRBV5-1 and J is TRBJ2-5; D possibly corresponds to TRBD1 (5 bases). The CDR3 runs 15 residues. Per the germline V gene, CDR1 is SGHRS and CDR2 is YFSETQ. With 0 bases removed from V and 2 bases from J, the gap between germline ends came to 11 bases. CDR3 amino acids: CASSLAMGRQETQYF. The DNA of the CDR3 is TGCGCCAGCAGCTTGGCGATGGGGCGGCAAGAGACCCAGTACTTC. The full variable domain, its missing parts supplied by reference TRBV5-1 and TRBJ2-5, is KAGVTQTPRYLIKTRGQQVTLSCSPISGHRSVSWYQQTPGQGLQFLFEYFSETQRNKGNFPGRFSGRQFSNSRSEMNVSTLELGDSALYLCASSLAMGRQETQYFGPGTRLLVL.

This clonotype was seen many times. The V gene is TRBV5-6, the J gene TRBJ2-7; D is perhaps TRBD1 (6 bases). The CDR3 extends over 14 amino acids. Per germline, CDR1 SGHDT and CDR2 YYEEEE. The V end lost 4 bases, the J end lost 0 bases, and 11 bases lay between the germline ends. The DNA for the CDR3 is TGTGCCAGCAGCCCGGACAGACGCTCCTACGAGCAGTACTTC. Its translation: CASSPDRRSYEQYF.

This chain uses TRBV20-1 with TRBJ2-7; D gene unclear. Trimming left V 0 bases short and J 4 bases short, with 10 bases between. The germline V gene encodes CDR1 DFQATT and CDR2 SNEGSKA (reference sequence). This CDR3 is built from 13 residues. CDR3 loop: CSARDLAPYEQYF. The CDR3 DNA reads TGCAGTGCTAGAGATCTCGCTCCATACGAGCAGTACTTC.

The chain recombines TRBV6-1 with TRBJ2-7; 7 bases are shared with TRBD1. CDR3 length equals 14 residues. The trim removed 6 bases at V and 5 bases at J, leaving 10 bases unmatched. The germline gives CDR1 MNHNS, CDR2 SASEGT. The CDR3 coding sequence is TGTGCCAGCAGCCCGACAGGGTCCTATCACGAGCAGTACTTC. Translation: CASSPTGSYHEQYF.

The rearrangement uses TRBV4-3 and TRBJ2-7, with D maybe TRBD2 (6 bases). Germline-derived CDR1 and CDR2 are LGHNA and YSLEER. The germline V and J ends were trimmed by 3 bases and 12 bases, with 18 bases remaining between them. The CDR3 runs 13 residues. In DNA form, the CDR3 reads TGCGCCAGCAGCCATATGCCGGGAGAAAGCCCGTACTTC. Translating it yields CASSHMPGESPYF.

This clonotype was counted between two and nine times. This chain connects TRBV6-2 or TRBV6-3 to TRBJ1-2; possible D gene TRBD1, 5 bases. Germline CDR1 reads MNHEY; CDR2 reads SVGEGT. Trimming took off 7 bases at V and 2 bases at J, with 8 bases between the two ends. This CDR3 contains 12 residues. CDR3: CASKEGNYGYTF. The CDR3, as DNA: TGTGCCAGCAAGGAGGGGAACTATGGCTACACCTTC.

J is TRBJ2-2 and V is TRBV5-1; D not resolved. V was clipped by 5 bases and J by 7 bases, with 9 bases between them. The length of the CDR3 is 12 residues. Germline CDR1 is SGHRS and CDR2 is YFSETQ. The CDR3 DNA follows: TGCGCCAGCAGTCCGGACCTCGGGGAGCTGTTTTTT. Encoded protein: CASSPDLGELFF.

The table lists this clonotype with many counts. The rearrangement uses TRBV28 and TRBJ2-7; D might be TRBD2 (7 bases). CDR1 and CDR2 from the germline V gene are MDHEN and SYDVKM. V was trimmed by 3 bases and J by 3 bases, leaving 12 bases between them. This CDR3 is 14 amino acids long. Here the CDR3 DNA reads TGTGCCAGCAGTTTGGGGGGGCTCGACTACGAGCAGTACTTC. It codes for CASSLGGLDYEQYF.

This clonotype was found a few times. The chain is built from TRBV7-9 and TRBJ2-5; D is perhaps TRBD1 or TRBD2 (5 bases each). The V and J ends lost 5 bases and 5 bases respectively, with 15 bases between them. The CDR3 is 14 amino acids. From germline, CDR1 is SEHNR and CDR2 FQNEAQ (reference sequence). The CDR3 DNA follows: TGTGCCAGCAGCCCGTTGCAGGGCGGGGAGACCCAGTACTTC. It specifies CASSPLQGGETQYF.